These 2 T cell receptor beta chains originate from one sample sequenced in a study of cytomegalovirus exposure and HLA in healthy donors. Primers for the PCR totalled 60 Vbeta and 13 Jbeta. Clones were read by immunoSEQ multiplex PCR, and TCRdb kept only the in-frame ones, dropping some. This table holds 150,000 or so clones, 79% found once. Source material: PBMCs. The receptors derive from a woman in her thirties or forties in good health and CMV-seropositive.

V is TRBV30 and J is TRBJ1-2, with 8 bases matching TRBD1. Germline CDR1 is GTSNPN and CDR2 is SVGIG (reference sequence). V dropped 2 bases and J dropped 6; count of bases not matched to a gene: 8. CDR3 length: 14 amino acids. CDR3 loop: CAWSPLDRAHGYTF. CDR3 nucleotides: TGTGCCTGGAGTCCCCTGGACAGGGCCCATGGCTACACCTTC.

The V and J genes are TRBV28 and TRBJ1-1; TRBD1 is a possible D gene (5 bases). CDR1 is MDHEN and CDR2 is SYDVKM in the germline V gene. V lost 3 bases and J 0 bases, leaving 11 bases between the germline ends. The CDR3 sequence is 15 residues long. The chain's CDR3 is CASSFGGVVNTEAFF. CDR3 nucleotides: TGTGCCAGCAGTTTTGGGGGGGTTGTGAACACTGAAGCTTTCTTT. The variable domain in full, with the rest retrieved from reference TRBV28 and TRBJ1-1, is DVKVTQSSRYLVKRTGEKVFLECVQDMDHENMFWYRQDPGLGLRLIYFSYDVKMKEKGDIPEGYSVSREKKERFSLILESASTNQTSMYLCASSFGGVVNTEAFFGQGTRLTVV.